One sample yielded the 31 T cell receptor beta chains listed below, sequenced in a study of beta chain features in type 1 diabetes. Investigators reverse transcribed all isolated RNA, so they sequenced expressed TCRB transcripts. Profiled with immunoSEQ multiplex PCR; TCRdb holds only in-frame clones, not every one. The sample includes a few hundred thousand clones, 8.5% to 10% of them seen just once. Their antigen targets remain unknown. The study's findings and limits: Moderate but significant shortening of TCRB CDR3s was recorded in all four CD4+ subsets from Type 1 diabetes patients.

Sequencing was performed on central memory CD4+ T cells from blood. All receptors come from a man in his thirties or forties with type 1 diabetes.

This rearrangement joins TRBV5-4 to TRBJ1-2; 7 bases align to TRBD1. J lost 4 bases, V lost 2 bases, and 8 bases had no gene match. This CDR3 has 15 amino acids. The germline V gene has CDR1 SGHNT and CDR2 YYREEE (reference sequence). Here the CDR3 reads CASSFIGQDRYGYTF. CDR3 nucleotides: TGTGCCAGCAGCTTTATAGGACAGGACCGCTATGGCTACACCTTC.

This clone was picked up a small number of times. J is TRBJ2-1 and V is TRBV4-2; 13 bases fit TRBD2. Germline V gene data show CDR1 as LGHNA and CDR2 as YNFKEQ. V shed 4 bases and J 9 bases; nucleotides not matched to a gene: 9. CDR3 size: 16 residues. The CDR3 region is CASSRGLAGERGEQFF. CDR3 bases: TGTGCCAGCAGCCGAGGACTAGCGGGAGAGAGGGGTGAGCAGTTCTTC.

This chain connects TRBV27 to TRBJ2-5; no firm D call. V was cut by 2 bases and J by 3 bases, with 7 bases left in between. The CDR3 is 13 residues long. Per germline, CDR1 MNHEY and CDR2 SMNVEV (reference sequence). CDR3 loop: CASSLQGEETQYF. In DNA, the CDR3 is TGTGCCAGCAGTTTACAAGGCGAAGAGACCCAGTACTTC.

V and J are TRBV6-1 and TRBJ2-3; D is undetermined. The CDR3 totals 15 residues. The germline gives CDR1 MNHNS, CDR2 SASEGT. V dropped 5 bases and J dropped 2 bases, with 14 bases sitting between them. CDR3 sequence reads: CASSFARPNTDTQYF. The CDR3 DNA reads TGTGCCAGCAGTTTCGCCAGACCTAACACAGATACGCAGTATTTT.

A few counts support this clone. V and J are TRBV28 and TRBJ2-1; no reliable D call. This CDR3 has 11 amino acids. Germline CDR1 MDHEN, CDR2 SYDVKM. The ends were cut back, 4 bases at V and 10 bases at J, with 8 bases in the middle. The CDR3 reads CASSSQREQFF. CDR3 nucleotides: TGTGCCAGCAGTTCGCAAAGGGAGCAGTTCTTC.

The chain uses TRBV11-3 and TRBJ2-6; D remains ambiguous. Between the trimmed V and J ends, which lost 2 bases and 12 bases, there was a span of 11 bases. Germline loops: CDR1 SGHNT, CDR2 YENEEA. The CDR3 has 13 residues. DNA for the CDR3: TGTGCCAGCAGCTTATACGCCGGCTCCGTCCTGACTTTC. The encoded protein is CASSLYAGSVLTF.

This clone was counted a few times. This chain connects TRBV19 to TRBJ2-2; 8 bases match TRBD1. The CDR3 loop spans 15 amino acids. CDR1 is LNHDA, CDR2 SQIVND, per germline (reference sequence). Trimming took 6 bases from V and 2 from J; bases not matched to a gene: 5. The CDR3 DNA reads TGTGCCAGTAGCGACAGGGGAGCAAACACCGGGGAGCTGTTTTTT. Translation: CASSDRGANTGELFF.

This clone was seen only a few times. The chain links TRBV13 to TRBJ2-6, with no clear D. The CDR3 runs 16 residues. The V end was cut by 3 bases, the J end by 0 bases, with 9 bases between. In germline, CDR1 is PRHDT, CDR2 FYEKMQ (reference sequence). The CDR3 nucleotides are TGTGCCAGCAGCTTGAACCCTCGCTCTGGGGCCAACGTCCTGACTTTC. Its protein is CASSLNPRSGANVLTF.

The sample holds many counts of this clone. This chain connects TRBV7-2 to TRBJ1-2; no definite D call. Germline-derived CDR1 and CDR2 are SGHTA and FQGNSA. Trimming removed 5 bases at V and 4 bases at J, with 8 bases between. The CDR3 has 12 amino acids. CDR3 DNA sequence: TGTGCCAGCAGCCCGGGTCCCTATGGCTACACCTTC. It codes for CASSPGPYGYTF. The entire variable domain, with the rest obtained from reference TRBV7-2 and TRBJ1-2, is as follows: GAGVSQSPSNKVTEKGKDVELRCDPISGHTALYWYRQSLGQGLEFLIYFQGNSAPDKSGLPSDRFSAERTGGSVSTLTIQRTQQEDSAVYLCASSPGPYGYTFGSGTRLTVV.

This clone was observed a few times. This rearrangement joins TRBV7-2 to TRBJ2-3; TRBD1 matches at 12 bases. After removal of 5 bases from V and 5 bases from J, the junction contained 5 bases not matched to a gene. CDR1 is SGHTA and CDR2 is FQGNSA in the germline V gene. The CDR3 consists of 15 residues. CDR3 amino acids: CASSPGQGAGDTQYF. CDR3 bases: TGTGCCAGCAGCCCGGGACAGGGGGCAGGAGATACGCAGTATTTT.

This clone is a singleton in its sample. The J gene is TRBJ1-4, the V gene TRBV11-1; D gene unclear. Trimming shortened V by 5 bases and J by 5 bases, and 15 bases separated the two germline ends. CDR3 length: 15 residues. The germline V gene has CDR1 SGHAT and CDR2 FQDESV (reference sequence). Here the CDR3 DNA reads TGTGCCAGCAGCACCGCGACCCGGGCGAATGAAAAACTGTTTTTT. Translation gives CASSTATRANEKLFF.

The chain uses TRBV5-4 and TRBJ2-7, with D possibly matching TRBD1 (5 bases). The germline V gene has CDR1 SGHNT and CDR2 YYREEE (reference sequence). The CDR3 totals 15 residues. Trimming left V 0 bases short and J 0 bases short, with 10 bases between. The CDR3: CASSLDRFGSYEQYF. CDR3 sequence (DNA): TGTGCCAGCAGCTTGGACAGGTTCGGCTCCTACGAGCAGTACTTC.

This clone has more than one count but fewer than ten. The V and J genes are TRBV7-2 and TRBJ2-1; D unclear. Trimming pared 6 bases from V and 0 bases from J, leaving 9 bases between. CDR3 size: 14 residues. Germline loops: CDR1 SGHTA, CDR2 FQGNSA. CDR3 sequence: CASRRGPSYNEQFF. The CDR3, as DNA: TGTGCCAGCAGGAGAGGACCCTCCTACAATGAGCAGTTCTTC.

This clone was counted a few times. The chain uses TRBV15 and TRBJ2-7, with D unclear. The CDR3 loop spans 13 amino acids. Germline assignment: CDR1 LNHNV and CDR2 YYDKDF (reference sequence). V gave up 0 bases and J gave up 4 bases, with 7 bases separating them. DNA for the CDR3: TGTGCCACCAGCAGAGATTCCACTTACGAGCAGTACTTC. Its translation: CATSRDSTYEQYF.

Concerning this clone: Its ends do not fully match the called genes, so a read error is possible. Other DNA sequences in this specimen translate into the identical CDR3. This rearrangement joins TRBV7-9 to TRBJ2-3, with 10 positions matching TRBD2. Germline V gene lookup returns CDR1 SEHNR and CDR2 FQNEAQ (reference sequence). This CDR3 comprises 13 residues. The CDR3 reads CASSLAGADTQYF. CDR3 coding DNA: TGTGCCAGCAGCCTAGCGGGGGCCGATACGCAGTATTTT.

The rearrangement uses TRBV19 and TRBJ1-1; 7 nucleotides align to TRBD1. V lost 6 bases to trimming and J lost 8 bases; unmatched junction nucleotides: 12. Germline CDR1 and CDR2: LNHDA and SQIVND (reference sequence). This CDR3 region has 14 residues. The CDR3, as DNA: TGTGCCAGTAGGTCGGGACAGCACGTGGGGGAAGCTTTCTTT. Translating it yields CASRSGQHVGEAFF.

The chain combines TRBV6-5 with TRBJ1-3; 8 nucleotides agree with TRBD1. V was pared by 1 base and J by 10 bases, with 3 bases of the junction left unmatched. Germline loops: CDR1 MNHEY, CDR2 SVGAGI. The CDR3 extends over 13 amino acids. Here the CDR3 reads CASSYFRQGTIYF. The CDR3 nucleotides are TGTGCCAGCAGTTACTTCCGACAGGGGACCATATATTTT.

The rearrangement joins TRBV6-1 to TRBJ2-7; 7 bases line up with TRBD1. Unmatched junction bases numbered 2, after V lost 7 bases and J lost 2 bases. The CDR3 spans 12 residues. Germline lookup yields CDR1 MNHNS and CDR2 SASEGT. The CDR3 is CASTDRAYEQYF. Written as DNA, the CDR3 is TGTGCCAGCACCGACAGGGCCTACGAGCAGTACTTC.

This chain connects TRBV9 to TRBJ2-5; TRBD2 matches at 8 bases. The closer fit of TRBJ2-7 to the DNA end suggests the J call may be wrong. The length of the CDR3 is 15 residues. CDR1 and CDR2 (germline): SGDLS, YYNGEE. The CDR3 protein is CASSVRERENYEQYF. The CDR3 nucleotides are TGTGCCAGCAGCGTAAGGGAGCGGGAGAACTACGAGCAGTACTTC.

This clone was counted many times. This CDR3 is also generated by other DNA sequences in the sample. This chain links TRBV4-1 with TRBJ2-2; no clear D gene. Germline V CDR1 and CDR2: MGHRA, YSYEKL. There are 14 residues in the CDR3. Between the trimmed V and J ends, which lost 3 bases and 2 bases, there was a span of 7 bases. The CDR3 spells CASSQEGNTGELFF. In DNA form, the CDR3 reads TGCGCCAGCAGCCAGGAAGGAAACACCGGGGAGCTGTTTTTT.

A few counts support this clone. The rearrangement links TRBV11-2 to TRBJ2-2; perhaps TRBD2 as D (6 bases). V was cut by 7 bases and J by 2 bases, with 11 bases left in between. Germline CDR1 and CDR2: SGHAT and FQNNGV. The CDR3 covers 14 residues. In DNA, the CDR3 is TGTGCCAGCAACCCGGGACTTAACACCGGGGAGCTGTTTTTT. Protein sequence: CASNPGLNTGELFF.

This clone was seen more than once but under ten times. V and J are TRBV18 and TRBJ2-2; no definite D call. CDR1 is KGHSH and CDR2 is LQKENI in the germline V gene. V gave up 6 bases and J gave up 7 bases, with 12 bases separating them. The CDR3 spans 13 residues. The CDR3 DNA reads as TGTGCCAGCTCCCGAGGTGGCAGCGGGGAGCTGTTTTTT. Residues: CASSRGGSGELFF.

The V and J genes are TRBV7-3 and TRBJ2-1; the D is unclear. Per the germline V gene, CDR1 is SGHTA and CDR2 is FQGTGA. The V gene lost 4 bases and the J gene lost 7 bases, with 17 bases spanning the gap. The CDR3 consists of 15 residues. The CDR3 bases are TGTGCCAGCAGCTCTGCTAGAACCCTATCAAATGAGCAGTTCTTC. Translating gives CASSSARTLSNEQFF.

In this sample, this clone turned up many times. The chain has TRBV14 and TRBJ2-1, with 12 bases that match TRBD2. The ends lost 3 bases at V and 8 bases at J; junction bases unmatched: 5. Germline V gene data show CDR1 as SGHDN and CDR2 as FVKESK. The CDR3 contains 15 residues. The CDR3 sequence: CASSQTSGSGYEQFF. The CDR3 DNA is TGTGCCAGCAGCCAGACTAGCGGGAGCGGCTATGAGCAGTTCTTC. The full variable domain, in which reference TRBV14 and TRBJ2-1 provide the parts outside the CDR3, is EAGVTQFPSHSVIEKGQTVTLRCDPISGHDNLYWYRRVMGKEIKFLLHFVKESKQDESGMPNNRFLAERTGGTYSTLKVQPAELEDSGVYFCASSQTSGSGYEQFFGPGTRLTVL.

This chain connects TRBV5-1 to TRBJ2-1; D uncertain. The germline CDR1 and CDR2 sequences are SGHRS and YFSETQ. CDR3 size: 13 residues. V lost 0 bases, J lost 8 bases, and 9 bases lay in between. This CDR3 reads CASSLGPGYEQFF. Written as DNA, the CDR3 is TGCGCCAGCAGCTTGGGTCCAGGCTATGAGCAGTTCTTC.

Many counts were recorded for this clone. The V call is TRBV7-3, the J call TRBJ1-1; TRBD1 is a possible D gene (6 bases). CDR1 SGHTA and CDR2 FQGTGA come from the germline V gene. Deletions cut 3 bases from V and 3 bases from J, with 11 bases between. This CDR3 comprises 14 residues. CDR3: CASSFTGPDTEAFF. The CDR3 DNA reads TGTGCCAGCAGCTTTACAGGGCCGGACACTGAAGCTTTCTTT.

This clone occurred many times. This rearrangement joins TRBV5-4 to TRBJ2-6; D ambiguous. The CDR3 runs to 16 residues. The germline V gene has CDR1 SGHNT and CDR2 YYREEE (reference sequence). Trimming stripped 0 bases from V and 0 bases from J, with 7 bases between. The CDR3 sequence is CASSLAFGSGANVLTF. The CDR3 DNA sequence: TGTGCCAGCAGCTTGGCCTTTGGCTCTGGGGCCAACGTCCTGACTTTC.

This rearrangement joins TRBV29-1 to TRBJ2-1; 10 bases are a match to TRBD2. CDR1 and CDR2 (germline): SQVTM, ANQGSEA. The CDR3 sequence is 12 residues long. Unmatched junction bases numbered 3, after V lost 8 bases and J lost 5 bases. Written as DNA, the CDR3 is TGCAGCCGGACTAGCGGACACAATGAGCAGTTCTTC. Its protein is CSRTSGHNEQFF.

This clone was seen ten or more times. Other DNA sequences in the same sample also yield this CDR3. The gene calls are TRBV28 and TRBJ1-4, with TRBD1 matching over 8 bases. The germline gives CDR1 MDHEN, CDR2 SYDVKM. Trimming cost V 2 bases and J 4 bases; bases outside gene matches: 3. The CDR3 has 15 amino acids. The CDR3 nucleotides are TGTGCCAGCAGTTTAGGGACAGGATATAATGAAAAACTGTTTTTT. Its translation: CASSLGTGYNEKLFF.

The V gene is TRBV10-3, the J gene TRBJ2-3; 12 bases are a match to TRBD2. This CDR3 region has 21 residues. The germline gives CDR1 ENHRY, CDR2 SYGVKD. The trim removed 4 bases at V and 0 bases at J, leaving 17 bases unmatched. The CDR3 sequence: CAISGTGRSMGLAGSTDTQYF. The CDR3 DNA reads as TGTGCCATCAGTGGTACAGGGAGGTCGATGGGACTAGCGGGTAGCACAGATACGCAGTATTTT.

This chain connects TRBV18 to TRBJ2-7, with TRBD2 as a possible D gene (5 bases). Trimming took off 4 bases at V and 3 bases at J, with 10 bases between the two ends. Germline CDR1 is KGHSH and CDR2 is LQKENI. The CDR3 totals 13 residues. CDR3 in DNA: TGTGCCAGCTCACGCGGGTTGAACTACGAGCAGTACTTC. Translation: CASSRGLNYEQYF.